This entry lists 22 T cell receptor beta chains sequenced from one sample in a study of CD4 T cells in relation to SARS-CoV-2 and coronaviruses. Before the COVID-19 pandemic, during about 2010-2018, CD4+ T cells were taken from unexposed donors. Isolation of CD4+ T cells took place after roughly nine days in culture. Assay: immunoSEQ multiplex PCR; the TCRdb copy retains only in-frame clones and omits some. The sample includes about 17,000 clones, 75% to 85% of them seen just once. For these TCRs, the target antigens are not known. Sequenced input: CD4+ T cells from PBMCs, cultured in vitro. These receptors originate from a human donor in good health.

This clone appeared a few times. The chain uses TRBV7-8 and TRBJ2-5, with D possibly TRBD2 on 5 matching bases. V shed 4 bases and J shed 0 bases, with 9 bases lying between them. The CDR3 runs 14 residues. CDR1 SGHVS and CDR2 FQNEAQ come from the germline V gene. In DNA, the CDR3 is TGTGCCAGCAGCTCGGACGGGGACCAAGAGACCCAGTACTTC. This codes for CASSSDGDQETQYF.

The chain combines TRBV10-3 with TRBJ2-5; no clear D gene. CDR1 is ENHRY, CDR2 SYGVKD, per germline. V lost 0 bases, J lost 4 bases, and 9 bases lay in between. The CDR3 is made up of 14 amino acids. The CDR3 loop is CAISESTNRETQYF. The CDR3 coding sequence is TGTGCCATCAGTGAGTCAACAAATCGAGAGACCCAGTACTTC.

The genes are TRBV7-6 and TRBJ1-4, with 9 bases lining up with TRBD1. V was pared by 5 bases and J by 1 base, with 5 bases of the junction left unmatched. CDR3 length equals 16 residues. CDR1 is SGHVS and CDR2 is FNYEAQ in the germline V gene. The DNA for the CDR3 is TGTGCCAGCAGCCTTGGACAGGGGTTAACTAATGAAAAACTGTTTTTT. Translating it yields CASSLGQGLTNEKLFF.

The chain joins TRBV2 to TRBJ2-6; D unclear. The CDR3 spans 18 residues. V lost 2 bases, J lost 2 bases, and 16 bases lay in between. Germline CDR1 reads SNHLY; CDR2 reads FYNNEI. CDR3 loop: CASSELGEAVTGANVLTF. For the CDR3, the DNA is TGTGCCAGCAGTGAACTAGGTGAAGCAGTGACTGGGGCCAACGTCCTGACTTTC.

This clone was observed a handful of times. The V call is TRBV6-6, the J call TRBJ2-7, with D perhaps being TRBD1 or TRBD2 (6 bases each). Looked up from germline, CDR1 is MNHNY and CDR2 is SVGAGI (reference sequence). This CDR3 is 13 amino acids long. V was shortened by 8 bases and J by 5 bases, with 16 bases between the two germline ends. Here the CDR3 DNA reads TGTGCCAGCTCCAGAGGGGGGTCCCACGAGCAGTACTTC. This translates into CASSRGGSHEQYF.

This clone appeared a few times. This chain links TRBV7-2 with TRBJ2-7, with unresolved D. Between the trimmed V and J ends, which lost 5 bases and 7 bases, there was a span of 9 bases. Germline lookup yields CDR1 SGHTA and CDR2 FQGNSA. CDR3 size: 11 residues. CDR3 residues: CASSPMIEQYF. The CDR3 DNA reads as TGTGCCAGCAGCCCCATGATTGAGCAGTACTTC.

This sequence joins TRBV19 and TRBJ2-2, with D possibly matching TRBD1 (6 bases). Between the trimmed V and J ends, which lost 3 bases and 4 bases, there was a span of 6 bases. CDR3 length equals 13 residues. The germline gives CDR1 LNHDA, CDR2 SQIVND (reference sequence). The CDR3 DNA follows: TGTGCCAGTAGTATCAGGGGCACCGGGGAGCTGTTTTTT. Protein: CASSIRGTGELFF. Combining the CDR3 with reference TRBV19 and TRBJ2-2 gives the whole variable domain DGGITQSPKYLFRKEGQNVTLSCEQNLNHDAMYWYRQDPGQGLRLIYYSQIVNDFQKGDIAEGYSVSREKKESFPLTVTSAQKNPTAFYLCASSIRGTGELFFGEGSRLTVL.

V is TRBV10-1 and J is TRBJ2-3; no reliable D call. The CDR3 has 14 residues. CDR1 and CDR2 (germline): WNHNN, SYGVQD (reference sequence). Trimming pared 3 bases from V and 6 bases from J, leaving 13 bases between. Here the CDR3 DNA reads TGCGCCAGCAGTGAACACGGCTTTGGGGATACGCAGTATTTT. It codes for CASSEHGFGDTQYF.

The chain combines TRBV5-5 with TRBJ1-6, with 7 bases that match TRBD1. CDR1 and CDR2 from the germline V gene are SGHKS and YYEKEE (reference sequence). J gave up 10 bases and V 5 bases, and 9 bases lay outside the gene matches. CDR3 length equals 14 residues. The CDR3 sequence is CASSTGQIQSPLHF. In DNA form, the CDR3 reads TGTGCCAGCAGTACGGGACAGATTCAGTCACCCCTCCACTTT.

The J gene is TRBJ2-6, the V gene TRBV9; D is unresolved. The CDR3 is 17 residues long. Germline V gene data show CDR1 as SGDLS and CDR2 as YYNGEE. Trimming left V 0 bases short and J 0 bases short, with 10 bases between. The CDR3: CASSVGPETSGANVLTF. The CDR3 DNA follows: TGTGCCAGCAGCGTAGGGCCCGAGACCTCTGGGGCCAACGTCCTGACTTTC.

This clone showed up just a few times. The chain is built from TRBV30 and TRBJ1-2; weak D call: TRBD1 (5 bases). This CDR3 contains 13 residues. Germline V gene lookup returns CDR1 GTSNPN and CDR2 SVGIG (reference sequence). The ends were cut back, 4 bases at V and 8 bases at J, with 17 bases in the middle. CDR3 sequence (DNA): TGTGCCTGGACTGATTCCAGGGCACACGGCTACACCTTC. Protein sequence: CAWTDSRAHGYTF.

This chain uses TRBV10-3 with TRBJ2-5, with TRBD1 as a possible D gene (6 bases). Per germline, CDR1 ENHRY and CDR2 SYGVKD. The CDR3 covers 14 residues. V was pared by 4 bases and J by 1 base, with 10 bases between. CDR3 nucleotides: TGTGCCATCAGTGCGACAGGCCTCCAAGAGACCCAGTACTTC. Encoded protein: CAISATGLQETQYF.

The rearrangement uses TRBV7-9 and TRBJ1-1, with 7 bases lining up with TRBD1. In germline, CDR1 is SEHNR, CDR2 FQNEAQ (reference sequence). V shed 6 bases and J 5 bases; nucleotides not matched to a gene: 12. The length of the CDR3 is 15 residues. The CDR3 coding sequence is TGTGCCAGCAGACCTAAGGACAGGCTGGGGACTGAAGCTTTCTTT. It translates to CASRPKDRLGTEAFF.

The chain has TRBV7-9 and TRBJ1-1; 7 positions agree with TRBD1. V lost 3 bases to trimming and J lost 7 bases; unmatched junction nucleotides: 5. Germline V CDR1 and CDR2: SEHNR, FQNEAQ (reference sequence). The CDR3 loop spans 13 amino acids. The CDR3 DNA sequence: TGTGCCAGCAGCTTTTGGGGGGACAGTGAAGCTTTCTTT. Translating gives CASSFWGDSEAFF.

CDR3: CASSIGQASFADSPLHF. DNA of the CDR3: TGTGCCAGTAGTATTGGTCAGGCCTCCTTCGCGGATTCACCCCTCCACTTT. The rearrangement joins TRBV19 to TRBJ1-6; D is unclear. Trimming took 3 bases from V and 8 from J, leaving 20 bases between them. CDR1 and CDR2 from the germline V gene are LNHDA and SQIVND (reference sequence). CDR3 length: 17 residues.

The genes are TRBV9 and TRBJ1-4, with D unclear. In germline, CDR1 is SGDLS, CDR2 YYNGEE. The CDR3 is 13 residues long. V was pared by 0 bases and J by 5 bases, with 5 bases between. The CDR3 sequence: CASSVGSNEKLFF. CDR3 bases: TGTGCCAGCAGCGTAGGATCCAATGAAAAACTGTTTTTT.

The chain links TRBV7-2 to TRBJ1-3; possibly TRBD1 for D (5 bases). Trimming pared 1 base from V and 0 bases from J, leaving 13 bases between. The CDR3 is made up of 17 amino acids. Germline-derived CDR1 and CDR2 are SGHTA and FQGNSA. The CDR3 nucleotides are TGTGCCAGCAGCTTAGAAAGGGGCCGAAACTCTGGAAACACCATATATTTT. Protein product: CASSLERGRNSGNTIYF.

J is TRBJ2-7 and V is TRBV18; 7 nucleotides align to TRBD2. The J segment lost 6 bases and the V segment lost 0 bases, leaving 11 bases of the junction unmatched. CDR1 KGHSH and CDR2 LQKENI come from the germline V gene. This CDR3 is 16 amino acids long. DNA for the CDR3: TGTGCCAGCTCACCACCGGGAGGGGCGACACTGGGCGAGCAGTACTTC. Translation gives CASSPPGGATLGEQYF.

The chain combines TRBV5-1 with TRBJ2-5; the D call may be TRBD1 or TRBD2 (5 bases each). CDR3 size: 16 residues. CDR1 and CDR2 (germline): SGHRS, YFSETQ. The V end was cut by 0 bases, the J end by 1 base, with 13 bases between. The CDR3 protein is CASSLGVGGLQETQYF. DNA of the CDR3: TGCGCCAGCAGCTTGGGGGTTGGGGGTCTCCAAGAGACCCAGTACTTC.

This clone has just a few counts. This chain joins TRBV5-1 and TRBJ2-2; possibly TRBD2 for D (6 bases). Per the germline V gene, CDR1 is SGHRS and CDR2 is YFSETQ. This CDR3 is 15 amino acids long. V lost 3 bases to trimming and J lost 4 bases, with 13 bases between them. In DNA, the CDR3 is TGCGCCAGCAGCTACGGCGGGGAGCCCACCGGGGAGCTGTTTTTT. Its protein is CASSYGGEPTGELFF. Filled out from reference TRBV5-1 and TRBJ2-2, the complete variable domain reads KAGVTQTPRYLIKTRGQQVTLSCSPISGHRSVSWYQQTPGQGLQFLFEYFSETQRNKGNFPGRFSGRQFSNSRSEMNVSTLELGDSALYLCASSYGGEPTGELFFGEGSRLTVL.

The chain carries TRBV10-1 and TRBJ1-1; D not resolved. The CDR3 runs to 15 residues. The V end lost 4 bases, the J end lost 6 bases, and 18 bases lay between the germline ends. The V gene's germline CDR1 is WNHNN and CDR2 SYGVQD (reference sequence). Here the CDR3 DNA reads TGCGCCAGCAGTGGAATTGGACGGGGTCGCCCTGAAGCTTTCTTT. Its protein is CASSGIGRGRPEAFF.

The CDR3 DNA follows: TGTGCCACGGTACGGGGGAACACTGAAGCTTTCTTT. As protein: CATVRGNTEAFF. The chain uses TRBV27 and TRBJ1-1; D gene ambiguous. V was trimmed by 10 bases and J by 1 base, leaving 10 bases between them. The CDR3 length is 12 residues. In germline, CDR1 is MNHEY, CDR2 SMNVEV (reference sequence).